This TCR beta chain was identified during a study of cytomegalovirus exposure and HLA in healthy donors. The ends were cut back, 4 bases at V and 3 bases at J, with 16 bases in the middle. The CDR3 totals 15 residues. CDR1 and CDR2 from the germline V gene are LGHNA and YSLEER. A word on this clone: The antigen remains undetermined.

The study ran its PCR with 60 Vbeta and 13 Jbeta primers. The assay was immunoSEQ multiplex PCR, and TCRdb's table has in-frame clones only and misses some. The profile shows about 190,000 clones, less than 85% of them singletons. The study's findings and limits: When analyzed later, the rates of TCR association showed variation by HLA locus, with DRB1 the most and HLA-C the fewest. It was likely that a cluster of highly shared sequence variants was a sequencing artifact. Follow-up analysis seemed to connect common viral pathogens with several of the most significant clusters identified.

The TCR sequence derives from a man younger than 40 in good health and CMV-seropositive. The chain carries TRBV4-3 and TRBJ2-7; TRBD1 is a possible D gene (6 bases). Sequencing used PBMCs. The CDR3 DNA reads TGCGCCAGCAGCCCATGGGAACAGGGAGTCTACGAGCAGTACTTC. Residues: CASSPWEQGVYEQYF.